This TCR beta chain was captured in a study of T cells after yellow fever vaccination. The CDR3 spans 12 residues. The germline V gene has CDR1 SGHTA and CDR2 FQGTGA. The junction had 8 bases not matched to a gene; V was cut back by 4 bases and J by 15 bases. This clonotype was picked up a small number of times. Using its own MiXCR run on the 5' RACE reads, TCRdb lists one record per CDR3 protein. The sample holds around 300,000 distinct CDR3 sequences, about 4.5% seen once. This receptor was taken from a man younger than 35 who received the YFV17D yellow fever vaccine. The genes are TRBV7-3 and TRBJ2-1; TRBD2 matches at 8 bases. The specimen comprised PBMCs, sampled 15 days after the yellow fever booster vaccination. The CDR3 bases are TGTGCCAGCAGCTCACCCGGACTAGCCCCGTTCTTC. It encodes CASSSPGLAPFF.